The 21 T cell receptor beta chains in this list originate from one sample, sequenced in a study of blood T cell repertoires in COVID-19. The method was immunoSEQ multiplex PCR; TCRdb's version includes in-frame clones alone and lacks a portion of them. Of approximately 210,000 clones listed, around 91% are singletons. The specimen sequenced was peripheral blood. Every receptor here comes from a woman between 35 and 50 years old with acute or convalescent COVID-19.

The chain has TRBV5-4 and TRBJ2-1; 10 bases match TRBD2. CDR3 length: 15 residues. Per germline, CDR1 SGHNT and CDR2 YYREEE (reference sequence). Trimming at V came to 4 bases and at J to 4 bases, leaving 5 bases not matched to a gene. The CDR3 sequence: CASSRLAGLYNEQFF. The CDR3 region has the DNA TGTGCCAGCAGCCGACTAGCGGGTTTGTACAATGAGCAGTTCTTC.

The chain recombines TRBV6-2 or TRBV6-3 with TRBJ1-2; no clear D. V was shortened by 4 bases and J by 6 bases, with 12 bases between the two germline ends. Germline assignment: CDR1 MNHEY and CDR2 SVGEGT. The CDR3 covers 13 residues. The CDR3 sequence is CASSFQVRNGYTF. The CDR3 bases are TGTGCCAGCAGTTTTCAGGTTAGGAATGGCTACACCTTC.

The chain links TRBV6-4 to TRBJ2-1, with a weak D call TRBD2 (6 bases). Trimming took off 4 bases at V and 9 bases at J, with 13 bases between the two ends. CDR3 size: 13 residues. Germline CDR1 and CDR2: MRHNA and SNTAGT. The CDR3 region has the DNA TGTGCCAGCAGTGCCAGACTAGACAGTGAGCAGTTCTTC. This sequence encodes CASSARLDSEQFF.

The chain combines TRBV5-1 with TRBJ2-2; 9 nucleotides align to TRBD1. CDR1 and CDR2 from the germline V gene are SGHRS and YFSETQ. This CDR3 is 14 amino acids long. Trimming took 4 bases from V and 4 from J; bases not matched to a gene: 2. The CDR3 spells CASSGTGTTGELFF. CDR3 in DNA: TGCGCCAGCAGCGGGACAGGGACCACCGGGGAGCTGTTTTTT.

The chain carries TRBV3-1 (or the pseudogene TRBV3-2) and TRBJ1-3; possible D gene TRBD1, 6 bases. Germline V lookup: CDR1 LGHDT, CDR2 YNNKEL (reference sequence). Trimming took off 2 bases at V and 4 bases at J, with 15 bases between the two ends. The CDR3 length is 16 residues. CDR3 residues: CASSQLAGAIGNTIYF. In DNA, the CDR3 is TGTGCCAGCAGCCAACTCGCGGGGGCGATCGGAAACACCATATATTTT.

The chain is built from TRBV19 and TRBJ2-7, with 7 bases that match TRBD2. V lost 3 bases to trimming and J lost 1 base; unmatched junction nucleotides: 3. The germline gives CDR1 LNHDA, CDR2 SQIVND (reference sequence). The CDR3 runs to 14 residues. CDR3 nucleotide sequence: TGTGCCAGTAGTATGAGCGGGGAATCCTACGAGCAGTACGTC. Translation gives CASSMSGESYEQYV.

The V and J genes are TRBV15 and TRBJ2-3, with 12 bases that match TRBD2. This CDR3 comprises 17 residues. Germline V gene sequence: CDR1 LNHNV, CDR2 YYDKDF (reference sequence). V trimming: 5 bases; J trimming: 2 bases; junction bases outside the gene matches: 8. CDR3 residues: CATSSRTSGDLTDTQYF. The DNA of the CDR3 is TGTGCCACCAGCTCCCGGACTAGCGGGGACCTCACAGATACGCAGTATTTT.

The rearrangement uses TRBV4-1 and TRBJ2-1, with TRBD2 matching over 15 bases. J gave up 0 bases and V 2 bases, and 8 bases lay outside the gene matches. The CDR3 covers 20 residues. CDR1 and CDR2 (germline): MGHRA, YSYEKL. The CDR3 loop reads CASSQPGLAGGIPSYNEQFF. The CDR3 DNA follows: TGCGCCAGCAGCCAACCGGGACTAGCGGGGGGTATCCCCTCCTACAATGAGCAGTTCTTC.

The gene calls are TRBV5-6 and TRBJ1-4; 8 bases map to TRBD1. The junction had 3 bases not matched to a gene; V was cut back by 1 base and J by 7 bases. The CDR3 is 14 residues long. Germline V gives CDR1 SGHDT, CDR2 YYEEEE. The CDR3 bases are TGTGCCAGCAGCTTGCAGGGGGCGGGTGAAAAACTGTTTTTT. Translated, it gives CASSLQGAGEKLFF.

This chain connects TRBV20-1 to TRBJ2-5, with a possible D match to TRBD2 (6 bases). CDR3 length: 14 amino acids. Germline V gene sequence: CDR1 DFQATT, CDR2 SNEGSKA (reference sequence). Trimming took off 3 bases at V and 1 base at J, with 12 bases between the two ends. In DNA, the CDR3 is TGCAGTGCTAGTCTGGCGCGGGGCCAAGAGACCCAGTACTTC. The encoded protein is CSASLARGQETQYF.

The rearrangement joins TRBV5-1 to TRBJ1-2; 8 nucleotides match TRBD1. Germline assignment: CDR1 SGHRS and CDR2 YFSETQ. This CDR3 is built from 18 residues. The V gene end was trimmed by 0 bases and the J gene end by 2 bases; junction bases not matched to a gene: 12. The CDR3 spells CASSLGARSGGANYGYTF. The CDR3 DNA reads as TGCGCCAGCAGCTTGGGAGCCCGGTCAGGGGGCGCAAACTATGGCTACACCTTC.

The chain joins TRBV9 to TRBJ2-1; 7 bases line up with TRBD2. This CDR3 has 17 residues. The V and J ends lost 4 bases and 2 bases, in that order; junction bases with no gene match: 12. CDR1 is SGDLS and CDR2 is YYNGEE in the germline V gene. The CDR3 DNA sequence: TGTGCCAGCAGCCCACCGGCCAGCGGGGACCCCTACAATGAGCAGTTCTTC. It is translated as CASSPPASGDPYNEQFF.

The chain recombines TRBV5-1 with TRBJ1-1, with no clear D. Per germline, CDR1 SGHRS and CDR2 YFSETQ. This CDR3 spans 15 amino acids. V gave up 4 bases and J gave up 1 base, with 14 bases separating them. In nucleotides, the CDR3 is TGCGCCAGCAGCCCCCTTGAGGGCACGAACACTGAAGCTTTCTTT. The encoded protein is CASSPLEGTNTEAFF.

The chain joins TRBV4-1 to TRBJ2-7; no firm D call. The CDR3 contains 14 residues. Germline values: CDR1 MGHRA, CDR2 YSYEKL. V gave up 1 base and J gave up 3 bases, with 10 bases separating them. This chain's CDR3 is CASSQGLSYYEQYV. The CDR3 region has the DNA TGCGCCAGCAGCCAAGGACTCAGTTACTACGAGCAGTACGTC.

The genes are TRBV9 and TRBJ1-1; D perhaps matches TRBD1 (5 bases). The CDR3 length is 16 residues. Trimming pared 0 bases from V and 0 bases from J, leaving 12 bases between. Germline loops: CDR1 SGDLS, CDR2 YYNGEE. CDR3 in DNA: TGTGCCAGCAGCGTAGGGAGCAGGGCCCTGAACACTGAAGCTTTCTTT. The encoded protein is CASSVGSRALNTEAFF.

The chain is built from TRBV24-1 and TRBJ2-3; TRBD1 agrees at 11 bases. The germline gives CDR1 KGHDR, CDR2 SFDVKD. The CDR3 totals 15 residues. After removal of 5 bases from V and 4 bases from J, the junction contained 4 bases not matched to a gene. CDR3 DNA sequence: TGTGCCACCAGTGGGGGACAGGGGGATCCAGATACGCAGTATTTT. It yields the protein CATSGGQGDPDTQYF.

J is TRBJ1-1 and V is TRBV5-6; D gene ambiguous. The CDR3 sequence is 15 residues long. With 0 bases removed from V and 4 bases from J, the gap between germline ends came to 13 bases. Germline V gene data show CDR1 as SGHDT and CDR2 as YYEEEE. The CDR3 sequence is CASSLDPFGSTEAFF. The DNA for the CDR3 is TGTGCCAGCAGCTTGGATCCTTTCGGGAGCACTGAAGCTTTCTTT.

The chain combines TRBV5-1 with TRBJ2-3; weak D call: TRBD2 (6 bases). This CDR3 is 14 amino acids long. The germline gives CDR1 SGHRS, CDR2 YFSETQ. Trimming shortened V by 1 base and J by 4 bases, and 10 bases separated the two germline ends. In nucleotides, the CDR3 is TGCGCCAGCAGCTTGTTGTCGGGGGCAGATACGCAGTATTTT. It codes for CASSLLSGADTQYF. Full variable domain (outside the CDR3, taken from reference TRBV5-1 and TRBJ2-3): KAGVTQTPRYLIKTRGQQVTLSCSPISGHRSVSWYQQTPGQGLQFLFEYFSETQRNKGNFPGRFSGRQFSNSRSEMNVSTLELGDSALYLCASSLLSGADTQYFGPGTRLTVL.

J is TRBJ1-2 and V is TRBV9; D possibly corresponds to TRBD1 (6 bases). The CDR3 is 15 amino acids. CDR1 SGDLS and CDR2 YYNGEE come from the germline V gene. Trimming stripped 4 bases from V and 3 bases from J, with 16 bases between. The CDR3 here is CASSSREGQDYGYTF. CDR3 coding DNA: TGTGCCAGCAGCTCCCGAGAGGGACAAGACTATGGCTACACCTTC.

The rearrangement links TRBV9 to TRBJ1-1; D remains ambiguous. From germline, CDR1 is SGDLS and CDR2 YYNGEE. This CDR3 is built from 13 residues. The V and J ends lost 3 bases and 6 bases respectively, with 12 bases between them. CDR3 nucleotide sequence: TGTGCCAGCAGCGCACTTGGGCCCGCTGAAGCTTTCTTT. It is translated as CASSALGPAEAFF.

The chain joins TRBV7-9 to TRBJ1-2; a possible D gene is TRBD1 (5 bases). There are 14 residues in the CDR3. V lost 5 bases and J lost 1, with 11 bases in between. Germline V gene sequence: CDR1 SEHNR, CDR2 FQNEAQ (reference sequence). This CDR3 reads CASSTDTFNYGYTF. The DNA for the CDR3 is TGTGCCAGCAGCACGGACACGTTTAACTATGGCTACACCTTC.